A single T cell receptor beta chain is shown here with its context. This record belongs to a study of T cell changes during pregnancy in multiple sclerosis. Libraries were prepared by immunoSEQ multiplex PCR; TCRdb keeps only in-frame clonotypes and omits some of them. The sample shows about 70,000 clones, about 93% of them seen only once. The input for sequencing was CD4+ T cells from peripheral blood mononuclear cells, taken after pregnancy. The receptor was isolated from a female donor with multiple sclerosis, enrolled in a pregnancy study.

The CDR3 DNA follows: TGTGCCAGCAGCCGGGAGGCTAGCGGGAGAAGAAAGACCCAGTACTTC. Encoded protein: CASSREASGRRKTQYF. The chain combines TRBV5-6 with TRBJ2-5, with 10 bases lining up with TRBD2. The CDR3 runs to 16 residues. V lost 4 bases to trimming and J lost 6 bases; unmatched junction nucleotides: 12. The germline V gene encodes CDR1 SGHDT and CDR2 YYEEEE.